A selection of T cell receptor beta chains follows, all from one sample in a study of blood T cells in healthy people across ages. Using its own MiXCR run on the 5' RACE reads, TCRdb lists one record per CDR3 protein. Among 1.5 million to 2 million distinct CDR3 sequences listed, roughly 27% were seen once. Sequencing was performed on blood. The receptors derive from a woman aged 30 to 39 in good health. CDR3s include the opening cysteine and the closing phenylalanine or tryptophan. The D gene is left open where the match is weak. Size is omitted from some rows. Given values are once, few, many or a class for expanded clones.

TRBV5-1	TRBJ1-1	.	.	TGCGCCAGCAGCTTGGGGGGTGGACGGACGAACACTGAAGCTTTCTTT	CASSLGGGRTNTEAFF
TRBV5-1	TRBJ1-1	TRBD1	few	TGCGCCAGCAGCCAATATTCCAGGGGGACGAACACTGAAGCTTTCTTT	CASSQYSRGTNTEAFF
TRBV20-1	TRBJ2-7	TRBD2	many	TGCGCCGCTCTATCTACAGCGGGACCCTCCTACGAGCAGTACTTC	CAALSTAGPSYEQYF
TRBV5-1	TRBJ1-5	.	.	TGCGCCAGCGAACCGGGAACACGCCACCTCCAGCCCCAGCATTTT	CASEPGTRHLQPQHF
TRBV9	TRBJ1-4	.	.	TGTGCCAGCAGCCCCGAATGGGGGGGACACGATGAAAAACTGTTTTTT	CASSPEWGGHDEKLFF
TRBV7-2	TRBJ2-1	.	.	TGTGCCAGCAGCATCTCTCCTGCTGAGCAGTTCTTC	CASSISPAEQFF
TRBV28	TRBJ1-1	TRBD1	.	TGTGCCAGCAGTTTCTACAGGGGTTTGGGGGAAGCTTTCTTT	CASSFYRGLGEAFF
TRBV4-1	TRBJ1-6	.	.	TGCGCCAGCAGCCAAGACATCCAGGGAGTTGGTCCACCCCTCCACTTT	CASSQDIQGVGPPLHF
TRBV6-4	TRBJ1-2	.	many	TGTGCCAGCAGTGTTGGGACGCCGAATGGCTACACCTTC	CASSVGTPNGYTF
TRBV20-1	TRBJ2-1	TRBD2	.	TGCAGTGCTAGAATCCCCTCCCGACTAGCGGGGGATGAGCAGTTCTTC	CSARIPSRLAGDEQFF
TRBV27	TRBJ2-5	TRBD1	.	TGTGCCAGCAGTTACGGACAGGGGTGGCCGGGTGAGCAGTACTTC	CASSYGQGWPGEQYF
TRBV4-1	TRBJ1-5	.	few	TGCGCCAGCAGCCACCAGGGTGGGCAGCCCCAGCATTTT	CASSHQGGQPQHF
TRBV29-1	TRBJ2-7	TRBD2	many	TGCAGCGGATCCTCGGGGACTAGCGGGAACTACGAGCAGTACTTC	CSGSSGTSGNYEQYF
TRBV18	TRBJ1-6	.	.	TGTGCCAGCTCACCGGGCAGTACCTCACCCCTCCACTTT	CASSPGSTSPLHF
TRBV18	TRBJ2-3	TRBD2	.	TGTGCCAGCTCGCCAGGTCATGGCGGGAGGGCCGTGGCAGATACGCAGTATTTT	CASSPGHGGRAVADTQYF
TRBV2	TRBJ1-2	TRBD1	many	TGTGCCAGCAGTGGTGAAGGGGGCGGATCTGGCTACACCTTC	CASSGEGGGSGYTF
TRBV20-1	TRBJ2-1	TRBD2	.	TGCAGTACGCTCGGGACTAGCGGGATAAATGAGCAGTTCTTC	CSTLGTSGINEQFF
TRBV6-5	TRBJ1-2	TRBD1	few	TGTGCCAGCAGTCCGGGACAGGGGCGGACCTATGGCTACACCTTC	CASSPGQGRTYGYTF
TRBV29-1	TRBJ2-7	.	few	TGCAGCGTTGAAGATGCATGGGGTATTAGGTACTTC	CSVEDAWGIRYF
TRBV29-1	TRBJ2-1	.	few	TGCAGCGTTGATGAGCTCCGGGACATAAGAACACCGGACAATGAGCAGTTCTTC	CSVDELRDIRTPDNEQFF
TRBV5-1	TRBJ1-4	TRBD1	.	TGCGCCAGCAGCCCAGACTACAGGGGATCCGAAAAACTGTTTTTT	CASSPDYRGSEKLFF
TRBV5-1	TRBJ2-4	.	many	TGCGCCAGCAGATCAAACACCCCAGAGGAGCAGTACTTC	CASRSNTPEEQYF
TRBV30	TRBJ2-7	.	.	TGTGCCTGGAGATGGAGGGACTACGAGCAGTACTTC	CAWRWRDYEQYF
TRBV20-1	TRBJ2-2	.	.	TGCAGTGCGAGGAGGGACTTGCGGAACACCGGGGAGCTGTTTTTT	CSARRDLRNTGELFF
TRBV7-2	TRBJ1-2	TRBD1	.	TGTGCCAGCAGCCCCTTGGGACAGGGGGCAAAGGGCTACACCTTC	CASSPLGQGAKGYTF
TRBV4-3	TRBJ2-7	TRBD1	.	TGCGCCAGCAGCGGCGGACAGGGGGCTCGGTACGAGTACTTC	CASSGGQGARYEYF
TRBV7-6	TRBJ2-7	.	few	TGTGCCAGCAGCCTGCCACAGGGTCTCGGCGAGCAGTACTTC	CASSLPQGLGEQYF
TRBV20-1	TRBJ2-1	.	many	TGCAGTGCTAGAGATGGGGCAAAGGGGGGTGAGCAGTTCTTC	CSARDGAKGGEQFF
TRBV21-1	TRBJ1-6	.	few	TGTGCCAGCAAACGTCCGGTGAGCTCCTATAATTCACCCCTCCACTTT	CASKRPVSSYNSPLHF
TRBV5-1	TRBJ2-1	.	.	TGCGCCAGCAGCTTGGGACAGAGTTGGGATGAGCAGTTCTTC	CASSLGQSWDEQFF
TRBV12-3/TRBV12-4	TRBJ2-7	TRBD2	.	TGTGCCAGCAGAGAAGCGGGGGACGAGCAGTACTTC	CASREAGDEQYF
TRBV20-1	TRBJ2-3	TRBD2	.	TGCAGTGCCGGACTAGAAATAGATACGCAGTATTTT	CSAGLEIDTQYF
TRBV6-6	TRBJ1-4	.	.	TGTGCCAGCAGTCGGGACCGAACCCGAAGTAACGAAAAACTGTTTTTT	CASSRDRTRSNEKLFF
TRBV6-6	TRBJ2-3	.	.	TGTGCCAGCAGGCACACGACGGATACGCAGTATTTT	CASRHTTDTQYF
TRBV28	TRBJ1-1	TRBD1	few	TGTGCCAGCAGTTTGACAGGGCCCCACACTGAAGCTTTCTTT	CASSLTGPHTEAFF
TRBV20-1	TRBJ2-3	.	few	TGCAGTGCTACCAATCCGGTGGGGGGCGGGACGGGCACAGATACGCAGTATTTT	CSATNPVGGGTGTDTQYF
TRBV5-1	TRBJ2-1	.	.	TGCGCCAGCATCTCGGGCGGGGGACAAGAGACCCAGTTCTTC	CASISGGGQETQFF
TRBV28	TRBJ1-2	TRBD1	many	TGTGCCAGCAGCTTGCGGGACAGGGGGTATGGCTACACCTTC	CASSLRDRGYGYTF
TRBV4-1	TRBJ1-6	TRBD1	many	TGCGCCAGCAGCCAAGGGGTGGACAGGGGCGATTCACCCCTCCACTTT	CASSQGVDRGDSPLHF
TRBV20-1	TRBJ1-2	TRBD1	few	TGCAGTGCTCCCGACAGGGGGCGGACGGGAAACTATGGCTACACCTTC	CSAPDRGRTGNYGYTF
TRBV7-2	TRBJ2-1	.	.	TGTGCCGGCAGCCCGCGCTCAGGGGAAAATGAGCAGTTCTTC	CAGSPRSGENEQFF
TRBV12-3/TRBV12-4	TRBJ1-2	.	.	TGTGCCAGCAGTGGGTGGCGGCAGGCTGGCTACACCTTC	CASSGWRQAGYTF
TRBV5-1	TRBJ1-2	TRBD1	few	TGCGCCAGCAGCCCGGGGACAGGGAATGGTGGTGGCTACACCTTC	CASSPGTGNGGGYTF
TRBV5-1	TRBJ2-3	TRBD2	few	TGCGCCAGCAGCTTTTCTTCCCGGACTAGCGGGGGTTTTTATACGCAGTATTTT	CASSFSSRTSGGFYTQYF
TRBV30	TRBJ1-2	TRBD1	.	TGTGCCTGGAGCGACAGGGGGCGACGTGGCTACACCTTC	CAWSDRGRRGYTF
TRBV7-7	TRBJ2-1	.	.	TGTGCCAGCAGCGCCCTGGACGGCCACTACAATGAGCAGTTCTTC	CASSALDGHYNEQFF
TRBV7-2	TRBJ1-1	TRBD1	many	TGTGCCAGCAGCGGGGACAGCATGAACACTGAAGCTTTCTTT	CASSGDSMNTEAFF
TRBV20-1	TRBJ2-3	TRBD2	few	TGCAGTGCTAGGGTGGCAGGGAGGGTAGATACGCAGTATTTT	CSARVAGRVDTQYF
TRBV4-1	TRBJ2-7	TRBD1	few	TGCGCCAGCAGCCAAGGGCTGGGACAGGGCCCTTACGAGCAGTACTTC	CASSQGLGQGPYEQYF
TRBV29-1	TRBJ2-5	.	few	TGCAGCGTTGAAGATTCGACATTACTACAACAAGAGACCCAGTACTTC	CSVEDSTLLQQETQYF
TRBV5-1	TRBJ2-1	TRBD1	.	TGCGCCAGCTGGAGACAGGGGCTGAACAATGAGCAGTTCTTC	CASWRQGLNNEQFF
TRBV12-5	TRBJ2-1	TRBD2	.	TGTGCTAGTGCTTTGAGGGGACTAGCGTCCGTCTCCTACAATGAGCAGTTCTTC	CASALRGLASVSYNEQFF
TRBV29-1	TRBJ2-1	.	many	TGCAGCGCCGGGGCCTACAATGAGCAGTTCTTC	CSAGAYNEQFF
TRBV20-1	TRBJ2-5	.	.	TGCAGTGCTAGTAGAATGGACGGCGGAGGGACCCAGTACTTC	CSASRMDGGGTQYF
TRBV6-5	TRBJ1-2	.	.	TGTGCCAGCAGTTTATCCCCGGGCCAGATTAACTATGGCTACACCTTC	CASSLSPGQINYGYTF
TRBV7-2	TRBJ2-3	.	.	TGTGCCAGCAGCTTAGTAGGGACTGGAGATACGCAGTATTTT	CASSLVGTGDTQYF
TRBV12-3/TRBV12-4	TRBJ2-1	TRBD1	many	TGTGCCACCCGGGGGGACAGGGTAGTTGAGCAGTTCTTC	CATRGDRVVEQFF